This TCR beta chain came from a study of blood T cell repertoires in COVID-19. Study in general: Material from acute and convalescent COVID-19 was sourced from the United States, Italy and Spain. T cells, B-cell-depleted T cells, or PBMCs supplied cDNA or gDNA.

Seattle patient enrollment occurred during active infection, with longitudinal follow-up thereafter. Per the original methods: The assay estimated nucleated cells by amplifying reference gene primers. Here immunoSEQ multiplex PCR was the method, and the copy in TCRdb shows in-frame clones only, minus some. D and trimming come from the DNA, and the V and J calls and clone size come from that table. The table has 100,000 to 150,000 clones, 85% to 90% seen once. The sequenced sample was peripheral blood. This clonotype originated in a man between 60 and 70 years old with COVID-19, enrolled during active disease.

Here the CDR3 reads CASSLNRDRVGKLFF. CDR3 in DNA: TGTGCCAGCAGTTTAAACCGGGACAGGGTTGGAAAACTGTTTTTT. The genes are TRBV6-5 and TRBJ1-4, with TRBD1 identical over 9 bases. Germline CDR1 and CDR2: MNHEY and SVGAGI. V was clipped by 4 bases and J by 10 bases; unmatched bases: 10. CDR3 length equals 15 residues.